This T cell receptor (beta chain) was sequenced during a study of molecular identifiers for immune sequencing clone quantification. Germline CDR1 is ENHRY and CDR2 is SYGVKD. The CDR3 sequence is 14 residues long. Losses at the gene ends were 3 bases for V and 9 bases for J; bases not matched to a gene: 7. This clonotype was counted at least ten times. Previously described methods and listed TCR primers were employed for the bulk TCR libraries. MiXCR, run by TCRdb on the PCR reads, gives a single entry per CDR3 protein. In the table there are about 65,000 distinct CDR3 sequences, around 20% of which are singletons.

This sequence originates from a human donor in good health. Some libraries in this study had Jurkat cell RNA spiked in. Material: naive CD8+ T cells from blood, with Jurkat cell RNA spiked in. Subset defined: FACS-sorted CD8+CD4-CCR7+CD45RA+ naive T cells. The chain uses TRBV10-3 and TRBJ2-1, with 8 bases fitting TRBD2. CDR3 nucleotides: TGTGCCATCAGTGATGGGACTAGTCCCTCTGAGCAGTTCTTC. It yields the protein CAISDGTSPSEQFF.